The clone carrying this T cell receptor beta chain occurred a few times. The antigen is undetermined. This CDR3 region has 15 residues. Germline lookup yields CDR1 LNHDA and CDR2 SQIVND (reference sequence). V gave up 3 bases and J gave up 4 bases, with 15 bases separating them. These data belong to a study of vaccination effects on CD4 cells after COVID-19. Background on the study: Post-vaccine sampling occurred a median 72 days after the second dose. Findings of the study overall: Healthy vaccinees' vaccine-induced clones included only 1 of 255 cross-reacting with common cold coronaviruses. After vaccination, at late timepoints, clones induced by infection and by vaccine contracted markedly.

Within the ViraFEST assay, antigen-specific CD4+ T cells underwent expansion with viral peptide pools prior to sequencing. CD4+ T cell isolation took place after nine to eleven days of culture. The vaccine given was either BNT162b2 or mRNA-1273, in two doses. A half-medium replacement with IL-2 medium was carried out on days 3 and 7. Using immunoSEQ multiplex PCR, the repertoire was profiled, and TCRdb retains in-frame clones only, with some absent. The table has some 29,000 clones, 74% seen once. J is TRBJ1-1 and V is TRBV19; the D gene is possibly TRBD1 (5 bases). The receptor comes from a human donor who received a COVID-19 vaccine. The sequenced sample was CD4+ T cells from PBMCs cultured with HCoV-OC43 spike peptides, obtained after COVID-19 vaccination. The subset is: HCoV-OC43 spike overlapping peptide pool stimulation. CDR3 protein: CASSIVFGTFTEAFF. DNA for the CDR3: TGTGCCAGTAGTATTGTATTTGGGACTTTCACTGAAGCTTTCTTT.